What follows are 4 T cell receptor beta chains derived from one specimen sequenced in a study of T cells in Graves' hyperthyroidism and ophthalmopathy. Template material for amplifying TCR beta CDR3 regions consisted of RNA transcripts. A first-round RT-PCR of the TCR CDR3 used the HTBI primer set. TCRdb redid the calling of the multiplex PCR reads with MiXCR, one entry per CDR3 protein. The data contain around 300,000 distinct CDR3 sequences, approximately 14% of them singletons. The material sequenced was blood. The receptors stem from a woman in her 30s with Graves' hyperthyroidism.

This clonotype was seen repeatedly, ten times or more. This rearrangement joins TRBV28 to TRBJ1-3; no definite D call. The CDR3 contains 15 residues. Trimming shortened V by 2 bases and J by 0 bases, and 8 bases separated the two germline ends. Germline V gives CDR1 MDHEN, CDR2 SYDVKM. CDR3 bases: TGTGCCAGCAGTTTACGGCCGAGCTCTGGAAACACCATATATTTT. Its protein product is CASSLRPSSGNTIYF.

This clonotype showed up many times. The J gene is TRBJ1-5, the V gene TRBV11-2; a weak D match, TRBD1 (6 bases). This CDR3 contains 14 residues. With 5 bases removed from V and 7 bases from J, the gap between germline ends came to 15 bases. The germline V gene encodes CDR1 SGHAT and CDR2 FQNNGV. The CDR3 coding sequence is TGTGCCAGCAGCCCGGAAGGAAGGGGGCAGCCCCAGCATTTT. Translating it yields CASSPEGRGQPQHF.

The V gene is TRBV10-2, the J gene TRBJ2-7; a weak D match, TRBD2 (6 bases). The V end was cut by 3 bases, the J end by 2 bases, with 17 bases between. Germline CDR1 WSHSY, CDR2 SAAADI. The CDR3 length is 16 residues. The CDR3 here is CASSENPPGGTYEQYF. The CDR3, as DNA: TGCGCCAGCAGTGAAAACCCCCCCGGGGGTACCTACGAGCAGTACTTC.

In this sample, this clonotype turned up many times. V is TRBV12-3 or TRBV12-4 and J is TRBJ1-2; 9 positions agree with TRBD1. V shed 5 bases, J shed 9 bases, and the junction held 7 bases outside the gene matches. The CDR3 is made up of 13 amino acids. CDR3 residues: CASSPHDRGSYTF. CDR3 in DNA: TGTGCCAGCAGTCCCCATGACAGGGGGAGCTACACCTTC.